Each of the 24 T cell receptor beta chains below was sequenced from the same sample in a study of technical replicates of blood from a handful of donors. Profiling relied on immunoSEQ multiplex PCR, and the TCRdb table lists in-frame clones only, not all of them. In the table there are approximately 85,000 clones, around 94% of which are singletons. Material for sequencing was T cells isolated from PBMCs. Every receptor here comes from a human donor in good health.

This rearrangement joins TRBV15 to TRBJ2-5; 9 nucleotides align to TRBD2. In germline, CDR1 is LNHNV, CDR2 YYDKDF (reference sequence). This CDR3 region has 14 residues. The V and J ends lost 0 bases and 5 bases, in that order; junction bases with no gene match: 1. CDR3 sequence reads: CATSRELAGETQYF. CDR3 sequence (DNA): TGTGCCACCAGCAGAGAGCTAGCGGGGGAGACCCAGTACTTC.

The V gene is TRBV6-5, the J gene TRBJ2-7; TRBD2 might be the D (5 bases). CDR3 length: 13 amino acids. V lost 2 bases, J lost 0 bases, and 5 bases lay in between. Germline V gene data show CDR1 as MNHEY and CDR2 as SVGAGI. The CDR3 sequence is CASSYGLSYEQYF. In nucleotides, the CDR3 is TGTGCCAGCAGTTACGGACTCTCCTACGAGCAGTACTTC.

The chain links TRBV2 to TRBJ2-1; D is undetermined. Trimming took off 6 bases at V and 0 bases at J, with 3 bases between the two ends. From germline, CDR1 is SNHLY and CDR2 FYNNEI. This CDR3 is 12 amino acids long. This chain's CDR3 is CASRYSYNEQFF. The CDR3 DNA sequence: TGTGCCAGCAGGTACTCCTACAATGAGCAGTTCTTC. The variable domain in full, completed from reference TRBV2 and TRBJ2-1, reads EPEVTQTPSHQVTQMGQEVILRCVPISNHLYFYWYRQILGQKVEFLVSFYNNEISEKSEIFDDQFSVERPDGSNFTLKIRSTKLEDSAMYFCASRYSYNEQFFGPGTRLTVL.

The chain couples TRBV7-6 to TRBJ1-2; 7 bases are shared with TRBD1. The ends lost 1 base at V and 6 bases at J; junction bases unmatched: 5. The germline V gene has CDR1 SGHVS and CDR2 FNYEAQ. The CDR3 has 14 residues. CDR3 loop: CASSLGQGQHGYTF. The CDR3 coding sequence is TGTGCCAGCAGCTTAGGACAGGGACAACATGGCTACACCTTC.

This rearrangement joins TRBV5-6 to TRBJ2-2; D might be TRBD2 (6 bases). Trimming pared 1 base from V and 7 bases from J, leaving 11 bases between. CDR1 and CDR2 from the germline V gene are SGHDT and YYEEEE. CDR3 length: 14 amino acids. CDR3 region: CASSLWGGIGELFF. DNA of the CDR3: TGTGCCAGCAGCTTGTGGGGAGGTATCGGGGAGCTGTTTTTT.

V gene TRBV19 combines with J gene TRBJ2-2, with a possible D match to TRBD2 (6 bases). The CDR3 has 17 amino acids. V shed 7 bases and J shed 1 base, with 19 bases lying between them. Germline V gene data show CDR1 as LNHDA and CDR2 as SQIVND (reference sequence). The CDR3 DNA is TGTGCCAGTACCTATCGGAGGGGCAGGCTGAACACCGGGGAGCTGTTTTTT. As protein: CASTYRRGRLNTGELFF.

The chain uses TRBV27 and TRBJ1-5; 9 positions agree with TRBD1. Per germline, CDR1 MNHEY and CDR2 SMNVEV (reference sequence). The CDR3 runs to 15 residues. Trimming cost V 5 bases and J 4 bases; bases outside gene matches: 6. In DNA form, the CDR3 reads TGTGCCAGCAGTCACGGGACAGGGTGGAATCAGCCCCAGCATTTT. The encoded protein is CASSHGTGWNQPQHF.

The J gene is TRBJ2-3, the V gene TRBV19; D is ambiguous. The ends were cut back, 5 bases at V and 0 bases at J, with 15 bases in the middle. Germline-derived CDR1 and CDR2 are LNHDA and SQIVND (reference sequence). This CDR3 is 16 amino acids long. The CDR3 nucleotides read TGTGCCAGTAGTCCCGCCCCCCAGTCTAGCACAGATACGCAGTATTTT. Protein sequence: CASSPAPQSSTDTQYF.

V usage is TRBV7-2 and J usage is TRBJ2-5, with D perhaps TRBD1 (6 bases). The CDR3 has 16 amino acids. V shed 2 bases and J shed 4 bases, with 17 bases lying between them. Germline CDR1 reads SGHTA; CDR2 reads FQGNSA. The CDR3, as DNA: TGTGCCAGCAGCTTAAGAGGGGGTGTCGGGTTAGAGACCCAGTACTTC. This sequence encodes CASSLRGGVGLETQYF. The full variable domain, completed using reference TRBV7-2 and TRBJ2-5, is GAGVSQSPSNKVTEKGKDVELRCDPISGHTALYWYRQSLGQGLEFLIYFQGNSAPDKSGLPSDRFSAERTGGSVSTLTIQRTQQEDSAVYLCASSLRGGVGLETQYFGPGTRLLVL.

The chain has TRBV25-1 and TRBJ2-7, with TRBD2 matching 12 bases. The CDR3 length is 13 residues. V shed 7 bases, J shed 4 bases, and the junction held 2 bases outside the gene matches. Per the germline V gene, CDR1 is MGHDK and CDR2 is SYGVNS. The CDR3 sequence is CASTLAGGYEQYF. CDR3 coding DNA: TGTGCCAGCACACTAGCGGGGGGATACGAGCAGTACTTC.

This clone was seen only once. The genes are TRBV9 and TRBJ2-1; D call uncertain. Trimming cost V 0 bases and J 5 bases, with 3 bases left between them. From germline, CDR1 is SGDLS and CDR2 YYNGEE. This CDR3 has 12 residues. This CDR3 is CASSVADNEQFF. CDR3 sequence (DNA): TGTGCCAGCAGCGTAGCTGACAATGAGCAGTTCTTC.

In its sample, this clone was seen a few times. V and J are TRBV5-1 and TRBJ2-7; tentatively, D is TRBD2 (6 bases). CDR3 size: 16 residues. V lost 3 bases and J lost 2, with 18 bases in between. The germline gives CDR1 SGHRS, CDR2 YFSETQ. Here the CDR3 reads CASSWGSRGLTYEQYF. The CDR3 nucleotides are TGCGCCAGCAGCTGGGGGTCGCGGGGCCTGACCTACGAGCAGTACTTC.

The rearrangement uses TRBV6-5 and TRBJ2-1, with a possible D match to TRBD1 (5 bases). The germline V gene has CDR1 MNHEY and CDR2 SVGAGI. The CDR3 length is 13 residues. Trimming left V 4 bases short and J 4 bases short, with 8 bases between. The CDR3 loop reads CASSWGFYNEQFF. CDR3 DNA: TGTGCCAGCAGTTGGGGCTTTTACAATGAGCAGTTCTTC.

J is TRBJ2-1 and V is TRBV6-1; TRBD2 aligns across 8 bases. CDR3 length: 10 residues. From germline, CDR1 is MNHNS and CDR2 SASEGT. The V and J ends lost 8 bases and 15 bases, in that order; junction bases with no gene match: 6. The CDR3 DNA follows: TGTGCCAGCCCGGGACTAGTATGGTTCTTC. This codes for CASPGLVWFF.

The chain recombines TRBV10-1 with TRBJ2-5, with TRBD1 matching 9 bases. CDR3 length equals 16 residues. Germline CDR1 and CDR2: WNHNN and SYGVQD (reference sequence). Trimming removed 1 base from V and 4 bases from J; junction bases left unmatched: 7. CDR3: CASSELVTGGAETQYF. The CDR3 bases are TGCGCCAGCAGTGAGTTAGTAACAGGGGGCGCAGAGACCCAGTACTTC.

The genes are TRBV5-1 and TRBJ2-7, with a possible D match to TRBD1 (6 bases). V was shortened by 2 bases and J by 2 bases, with 20 bases between the two germline ends. Per the germline V gene, CDR1 is SGHRS and CDR2 is YFSETQ. This CDR3 has 17 amino acids. CDR3 DNA: TGCGCCAGCAGCTTTATGAACAGGGACCATTCCGCCTACGAGCAGTACTTC. This gives the protein CASSFMNRDHSAYEQYF.

The genes are TRBV30 and TRBJ2-7, with 7 bases that match TRBD1. This CDR3 has 13 residues. With 3 bases clipped from V and 1 base from J, the junction kept 3 bases outside the gene matches. In germline, CDR1 is GTSNPN, CDR2 SVGIG (reference sequence). CDR3 protein: CAWRLGQSYEQYF. The DNA for the CDR3 is TGTGCCTGGAGACTGGGACAGTCCTACGAGCAGTACTTC.

This chain joins TRBV29-1 and TRBJ2-3; weak D call: TRBD1 (6 bases). Trimming removed 6 bases at V and 4 bases at J, with 17 bases between. Germline CDR1 SQVTM, CDR2 ANQGSEA. The CDR3 totals 14 residues. CDR3 protein: CSVIGQTLADTQYF. As DNA, the CDR3 is TGCAGCGTGATAGGACAGACATTGGCAGATACGCAGTATTTT.

There are a few counts of this clone. The V gene is TRBV5-1, the J gene TRBJ1-1, with a possible D match to TRBD1 (6 bases). From germline, CDR1 is SGHRS and CDR2 YFSETQ. This CDR3 comprises 15 residues. V lost 0 bases to trimming and J lost 10 bases, with 19 bases between them. CDR3 coding DNA: TGCGCCAGCAGCTTGGGAATGGGTAAAGGGGGAGTAGCTTTCTTT. Its protein product is CASSLGMGKGGVAFF.

The genes are TRBV7-6 and TRBJ1-5; possibly TRBD1 for D (5 bases). CDR3 size: 14 residues. Germline CDR1 and CDR2: SGHVS and FNYEAQ. Trimming left V 3 bases short and J 8 bases short, with 14 bases between. Written as DNA, the CDR3 is TGTGCCAGCAGCTTGGGCGGGGGGGAGAAGCCCCAGCATTTT. Amino acid sequence: CASSLGGGEKPQHF.

V and J are TRBV7-7 and TRBJ2-5, with a weak D call TRBD1 (5 bases). CDR3 length: 15 amino acids. Germline CDR1 reads SSHAT; CDR2 reads FNYEAQ (reference sequence). V was trimmed by 4 bases and J by 4 bases, leaving 16 bases between them. The CDR3 sequence: CASSSRTSQGETQYF. CDR3 coding DNA: TGTGCCAGCAGCTCTCGGACCTCTCAGGGAGAGACCCAGTACTTC.

The chain uses TRBV28 and TRBJ2-3, with 10 bases identical to TRBD2. CDR1 and CDR2 from the germline V gene are MDHEN and SYDVKM. V shed 4 bases, J shed 0 bases, and the junction held 10 bases outside the gene matches. The CDR3 consists of 18 residues. The DNA for the CDR3 is TGTGCCAGCAGTTCCTGGGAAGCGGGGGGGCCAAGCACAGATACGCAGTATTTT. It encodes CASSSWEAGGPSTDTQYF.

This chain links TRBV14 with TRBJ2-7, with 8 bases identical to TRBD2. The V gene's germline CDR1 is SGHDN and CDR2 FVKESK. This CDR3 has 15 residues. Trimming took 1 base from V and 0 from J; bases not matched to a gene: 2. CDR3 coding DNA: TGTGCCAGCAGCCAAGTGGCGGGGGGCTCCTACGAGCAGTACTTC. Encoded protein: CASSQVAGGSYEQYF.

This clone turned up a few times. The chain combines TRBV2 with TRBJ1-2; TRBD1 might be the D (5 bases). The V and J ends lost 0 bases and 7 bases respectively, with 9 bases between them. Germline V gene lookup returns CDR1 SNHLY and CDR2 FYNNEI. The CDR3 contains 13 residues. CDR3 amino acids: CASSEAPGSGYTF. DNA of the CDR3: TGTGCCAGCAGTGAAGCCCCAGGGTCTGGCTACACCTTC.